Shown below are 15 T cell receptor beta chains from a single sample sequenced in a study of T cell responses to AZD1222 COVID-19 vaccine. Repertoires were generated with immunoSEQ multiplex PCR, while TCRdb's copy carries only in-frame clones and drops some. Of tens of thousands of clones listed, more than 85% are singletons. The material sequenced was peripheral blood, taken on day 0 of AZD1222 vaccination. The receptors were gathered from an adult in good health.

This chain joins TRBV19 and TRBJ2-7, with D perhaps matching TRBD2 (7 bases). The V gene lost 9 bases and the J gene lost 5 bases, with 20 bases spanning the gap. CDR1 and CDR2 from the germline V gene are LNHDA and SQIVND (reference sequence). The CDR3 runs to 14 residues. The CDR3 region is CASQGSGGSDEQYF. CDR3 in DNA: TGTGCCAGCCAAGGTTCGGGGGGCTCGGACGAGCAGTACTTC.

The V and J genes are TRBV5-1 and TRBJ2-7, with a weak D call TRBD2 (5 bases). This CDR3 contains 14 residues. Between the trimmed V and J ends, which lost 2 bases and 7 bases, there was a span of 16 bases. Germline V gene lookup returns CDR1 SGHRS and CDR2 YFSETQ. The CDR3 sequence: CASSLEGPAREQYF. The CDR3 DNA reads as TGCGCCAGCAGCTTAGAGGGCCCAGCGAGGGAGCAGTACTTC.

The chain couples TRBV7-2 to TRBJ1-3, with unresolved D. Germline assignment: CDR1 SGHTA and CDR2 FQGNSA. CDR3 length: 15 residues. Trimming shortened V by 0 bases and J by 0 bases, and 6 bases separated the two germline ends. This chain's CDR3 is CASSLAVFSGNTIYF. The CDR3 DNA follows: TGTGCCAGCAGCTTAGCGGTCTTCTCTGGAAACACCATATATTTT.

In this sample, this clone turned up once. V gene TRBV28 combines with J gene TRBJ1-1; no firm D call. There are 12 residues in the CDR3. In germline, CDR1 is MDHEN, CDR2 SYDVKM. Trimming shortened V by 2 bases and J by 11 bases, and 12 bases separated the two germline ends. CDR3: CASSLRLRTAFF. As DNA, the CDR3 is TGTGCCAGCAGTTTACGGCTGCGGACGGCTTTCTTT.

The V gene is TRBV27, the J gene TRBJ2-3; 7 bases agree with TRBD1. The trim removed 5 bases at V and 5 bases at J, leaving 10 bases unmatched. CDR1 MNHEY and CDR2 SMNVEV come from the germline V gene (reference sequence). CDR3 size: 15 residues. The DNA for the CDR3 is TGTGCCAGCAGTGATCTCGACAGGGCTGTAGATACGCAGTATTTT. It yields the protein CASSDLDRAVDTQYF.

The V gene is TRBV25-1, the J gene TRBJ1-4; 7 nucleotides line up with TRBD1. The V gene's germline CDR1 is MGHDK and CDR2 SYGVNS. The CDR3 contains 13 residues. J was trimmed by 8 bases and V by 8 bases; bases with no gene match: 8. The CDR3 region has the DNA TGTGCCAGCGCAGACAGGGTCAAGGAAAAACTGTTTTTT. Protein sequence: CASADRVKEKLFF.

This clone was counted a single time. The V call is TRBV10-3, the J call TRBJ1-2, with 7 bases matching TRBD1. Germline loops: CDR1 ENHRY, CDR2 SYGVKD. After removal of 3 bases from V and 0 bases from J, the junction contained 10 bases not matched to a gene. CDR3 length: 17 amino acids. CDR3 residues: CAISEPSRTGANYGYTF. For the CDR3, the DNA is TGTGCCATCAGTGAACCCTCGAGGACAGGAGCTAACTATGGCTACACCTTC.

The chain has TRBV3-1 (or the pseudogene TRBV3-2) and TRBJ2-7, with TRBD2 as a possible D gene (5 bases). The CDR3 spans 13 residues. Germline V lookup: CDR1 LGHDT, CDR2 YNNKEL (reference sequence). Trimming removed 10 bases at V and 5 bases at J, with 18 bases between. The CDR3 DNA reads as TGTGCCACCTCCGGGGAGCCAAGGGACGAGCAGTACTTC. It yields the protein CATSGEPRDEQYF.

V usage is TRBV6-1 and J usage is TRBJ1-2; no clear D. Trimming removed 3 bases at V and 1 base at J, with 6 bases between. This CDR3 has 13 residues. The germline CDR1 and CDR2 sequences are MNHNS and SASEGT. This CDR3 is CASSEADNYGYTF. Written as DNA, the CDR3 is TGTGCCAGCAGTGAGGCAGATAACTATGGCTACACCTTC.

The V and J genes are TRBV6-2 or TRBV6-3 and TRBJ2-7; D unclear. With 2 bases removed from V and 2 bases from J, the gap between germline ends came to 10 bases. The CDR3 contains 14 residues. CDR1 is MNHEY and CDR2 is SVGEGT in the germline V gene. The CDR3 here is CASSYGHGPYEQYF. The CDR3 region has the DNA TGTGCCAGCAGTTACGGGCACGGACCCTACGAGCAGTACTTC.

The V call is TRBV6-2 or TRBV6-3, the J call TRBJ1-6; no definite D call. Germline V lookup: CDR1 MNHEY, CDR2 SVGEGT. With 2 bases removed from V and 0 bases from J, the gap between germline ends came to 8 bases. The CDR3 covers 16 residues. CDR3 coding DNA: TGTGCCAGCAGTTACGGAGAGAGCTCCTATAATTCACCCCTCCACTTT. This translates into CASSYGESSYNSPLHF.

The V gene is TRBV20-1, the J gene TRBJ1-1; D is undetermined. The CDR3 contains 15 residues. Per the germline V gene, CDR1 is DFQATT and CDR2 is SNEGSKA (reference sequence). The germline V and J ends were trimmed by 3 bases and 0 bases, with 14 bases remaining between them. The CDR3 DNA reads TGCAGTGCTAGTCCCGTGGTCGGGATGAACACTGAAGCTTTCTTT. Amino acid sequence: CSASPVVGMNTEAFF.

The chain combines TRBV7-2 with TRBJ2-1; the match to TRBD2 covers 8 bases. Germline V lookup: CDR1 SGHTA, CDR2 FQGNSA. The CDR3 totals 19 residues. With 0 bases clipped from V and 6 bases from J, the junction kept 16 bases outside the gene matches. CDR3 DNA sequence: TGTGCCAGCAGCTTAGCCGGCGGGACTAGGACGCAATCAAGCAATGAGCAGTTCTTC. This gives the protein CASSLAGGTRTQSSNEQFF. The full variable domain, rest sourced from reference TRBV7-2 and TRBJ2-1, is GAGVSQSPSNKVTEKGKDVELRCDPISGHTALYWYRQSLGQGLEFLIYFQGNSAPDKSGLPSDRFSAERTGGSVSTLTIQRTQQEDSAVYLCASSLAGGTRTQSSNEQFFGPGTRLTVL.

This chain joins TRBV11-2 and TRBJ2-1; TRBD2 agrees at 8 bases. CDR1 is SGHAT and CDR2 is FQNNGV in the germline V gene. The CDR3 is 14 amino acids. Trimming cost V 5 bases and J 8 bases; bases outside gene matches: 8. The CDR3 DNA reads TGTGCCAGCAGCCTCGCGGGGGGTATCGATGAGCAGTTCTTC. Its protein is CASSLAGGIDEQFF.

The chain is built from TRBV19 and TRBJ1-5; 7 bases are a match to TRBD1. Per the germline V gene, CDR1 is LNHDA and CDR2 is SQIVND (reference sequence). The length of the CDR3 is 13 residues. Trimming cost V 3 bases and J 7 bases; bases outside gene matches: 3. The CDR3 bases are TGTGCCAGTAGTATGGGACAGAACCAGCCCCAGCATTTT. Its translation is CASSMGQNQPQHF. The whole variable domain, filled in from reference TRBV19 and TRBJ1-5, reads DGGITQSPKYLFRKEGQNVTLSCEQNLNHDAMYWYRQDPGQGLRLIYYSQIVNDFQKGDIAEGYSVSREKKESFPLTVTSAQKNPTAFYLCASSMGQNQPQHFGDGTRLSIL.